Presented here are 26 T cell receptor beta chains from one specimen sequenced in a study of blood T cell repertoires in COVID-19. Sequenced by immunoSEQ multiplex PCR; TCRdb stores in-frame clones only, minus some. This table has around 280,000 clones, approximately 83% appearing once. Sequencing was carried out using peripheral blood. The receptor set was obtained from a woman aged 30 to 39 who had recovered from COVID-19.

This clone appeared a single time. The chain is built from TRBV2 and TRBJ1-2, with 9 bases fitting TRBD1. V shed 6 bases, J shed 7 bases, and the junction held 9 bases outside the gene matches. CDR3 size: 14 residues. The germline gives CDR1 SNHLY, CDR2 FYNNEI. The CDR3 DNA sequence: TGTGCCAGCAGCGCAATACAGGGGGCCTCTGGCTACACCTTC. The encoded protein is CASSAIQGASGYTF.

In its sample, this clone was seen once. J is TRBJ2-1 and V is TRBV21-1; TRBD2 was called by the table and not checked on the DNA. TRBV21-1 is a recognized pseudogene. There are 16 residues in the CDR3. The CDR3: CASSQSRSGRHNEQFF. CDR3 DNA sequence: TGTGCCAGCAGCCAAAGTCGAAGCGGGAGACACAATGAGCAGTTCTTC.

This rearrangement joins TRBV29-1 to TRBJ2-3, with 7 bases identical to TRBD2. This CDR3 has 15 amino acids. Germline CDR1 and CDR2: SQVTM and ANQGSEA. V lost 3 bases and J lost 1; bases outside the gene matches: 7. The CDR3 nucleotides are TGCAGCGTTGATCGGCCCAGCGGGGGCACAGATACGCAGTATTTT. As protein: CSVDRPSGGTDTQYF.

This sequence joins TRBV4-1 and TRBJ2-2; TRBD2 matches 7 bases. The CDR3 covers 18 residues. Germline V gene sequence: CDR1 MGHRA, CDR2 YSYEKL. J gave up 3 bases and V 4 bases, and 14 bases lay outside the gene matches. In nucleotides, the CDR3 is TGCGCCAGCAGCCGGGTAGGATTAGGGCTAGCGGACACCGGGGAGCTGTTTTTT. This encodes CASSRVGLGLADTGELFF.

This clone appeared once. One junction end does not reproduce the germline sequence, and a read error may be involved. Other DNA sequences within the sample encode an identical CDR3. The chain carries TRBV19 and TRBJ2-3, with D tentatively TRBD2 (6 bases). Germline CDR1 LNHDA, CDR2 SQIVND (reference sequence). CDR3 size: 15 residues. The CDR3 here is CASSRTITSTDTQYF. CDR3 coding DNA: TGCGCCAGTAGCAGGACTATAACTAGCACAGATACGCAGTATTTT.

Written as DNA, the CDR3 is TGTGCCAGCAGGGGACTAGGGAACACCGGGGAGCTGTTTTTT. It codes for CASRGLGNTGELFF. This chain links TRBV11-2 with TRBJ2-2; 8 nucleotides line up with TRBD2. V shed 6 bases and J 1 base; nucleotides not matched to a gene: 1. CDR3 length: 14 residues. Germline CDR1 SGHAT, CDR2 FQNNGV.

The genes are TRBV6-6 and TRBJ1-4; 9 positions agree with TRBD1. The CDR3 covers 14 residues. Germline values: CDR1 MNHNY, CDR2 SVGAGI (reference sequence). V lost 2 bases and J lost 7; bases outside the gene matches: 2. CDR3 amino acids: CASSYRDRVEKLFF. The CDR3 DNA sequence: TGTGCCAGCAGTTACCGGGACAGGGTTGAAAAACTGTTTTTT.

The chain carries TRBV7-2 and TRBJ1-2; D might be TRBD1 (6 bases). CDR3 length: 15 amino acids. Germline lookup yields CDR1 SGHTA and CDR2 FQGNSA. Trimming pared 4 bases from V and 4 bases from J, leaving 16 bases between. The CDR3 region is CASSSRGGEGYGYTF. The CDR3 nucleotides are TGTGCCAGCAGCTCAAGAGGGGGAGAAGGCTATGGCTACACCTTC.

J is TRBJ1-3 and V is TRBV19; no reliable D call. This CDR3 contains 14 residues. Deletions cut 3 bases from V and 0 bases from J, with 6 bases between. CDR1 and CDR2 from the germline V gene are LNHDA and SQIVND (reference sequence). Here the CDR3 DNA reads TGTGCCAGTAGTATCGGGATCTCTGGAAACACCATATATTTT. This translates into CASSIGISGNTIYF.

This chain links TRBV6-6 with TRBJ1-4, with D tentatively TRBD1 (5 bases). V lost 8 bases and J lost 8, with 15 bases in between. The CDR3 spans 13 residues. CDR1 is MNHNY, CDR2 SVGAGI, per germline (reference sequence). CDR3 in DNA: TGTGCCAGCTCGGAGGGGAGAGGAGAAAAACTGTTTTTT. It translates to CASSEGRGEKLFF.

The chain is built from TRBV21-1 and TRBJ2-3; the tabulated D call, TRBD1, remains unverified against the DNA. TRBV21-1 is noted as a pseudogene. CDR3 length: 15 amino acids. This CDR3 is CASRKGAGEGDTQYF. The CDR3 nucleotides read TGTGCCAGCAGGAAGGGGGCAGGGGAAGGAGATACGCAGTATTTT.

The genes are TRBV7-9 and TRBJ1-2, with D unresolved. V lost 5 bases and J lost 5, with 12 bases in between. Germline CDR1 SEHNR, CDR2 FQNEAQ (reference sequence). CDR3 length: 13 amino acids. The CDR3 DNA sequence: TGTGCCAGCAGCGCGCAGGCGAGTTATGGCTACACCTTC. Translated, it gives CASSAQASYGYTF.

The rearrangement joins TRBV4-2 to TRBJ2-5; D ambiguous. The length of the CDR3 is 15 residues. Trimming removed 1 base at V and 0 bases at J, with 9 bases between. The germline gives CDR1 LGHNA, CDR2 YNFKEQ. The CDR3 DNA is TGTGCCAGCAGCCAAGTCGGGTCCGACCAAGAGACCCAGTACTTC. This gives the protein CASSQVGSDQETQYF.

The rearrangement links TRBV5-4 to TRBJ2-1, with TRBD2 identical over 8 bases. The CDR3 spans 15 residues. Trimming took 3 bases from V and 3 from J; bases not matched to a gene: 5. The V gene's germline CDR1 is SGHNT and CDR2 YYREEE (reference sequence). In nucleotides, the CDR3 is TGTGCCAGCAGCTCGGGGGGGGGTCTCTACAATGAGCAGTTCTTC. Protein sequence: CASSSGGGLYNEQFF.

This chain uses TRBV7-3 with TRBJ1-1, with 7 bases fitting TRBD1. Germline values: CDR1 SGHTA, CDR2 FQGTGA. There are 15 residues in the CDR3. The ends lost 2 bases at V and 5 bases at J; junction bases unmatched: 8. In DNA form, the CDR3 reads TGTGCCAGCAGCTTAGTTGGCAGGGGGGAAACTGAAGCTTTCTTT. Its protein product is CASSLVGRGETEAFF.

The chain carries TRBV4-3 and TRBJ1-5; 7 bases are shared with TRBD1. This CDR3 is 13 amino acids long. Germline trimming cut 5 bases from V and 5 bases from J; bases unmatched to any gene: 3. Germline V CDR1 and CDR2: LGHNA, YSLEER. CDR3 amino acids: CASSYDRDQPQHF. The CDR3 bases are TGCGCCAGCAGCTACGACAGGGATCAGCCCCAGCATTTT.

The chain has TRBV7-9 and TRBJ1-1; D perhaps matches TRBD1 (6 bases). This CDR3 spans 15 amino acids. Germline CDR1 reads SEHNR; CDR2 reads FQNEAQ (reference sequence). Trimming shortened V by 4 bases and J by 4 bases, and 16 bases separated the two germline ends. The CDR3, as DNA: TGTGCCAGCAGCTCGTACATTCAGGGGCCCACTGAAGCTTTCTTT. It encodes CASSSYIQGPTEAFF.

This rearrangement joins TRBV5-4 to TRBJ2-5; TRBD1 matches 7 bases. In germline, CDR1 is SGHNT, CDR2 YYREEE (reference sequence). The trim removed 4 bases at V and 0 bases at J, leaving 3 bases unmatched. The CDR3 has 14 amino acids. Here the CDR3 DNA reads TGTGCCAGCAGCCCTGGACAGGACCAAGAGACCCAGTACTTC. It codes for CASSPGQDQETQYF.

The rearrangement uses TRBV12-3 or TRBV12-4 and TRBJ2-7; a weak D match, TRBD1 (5 bases). The CDR3 consists of 12 residues. V lost 3 bases, J lost 2 bases, and 5 bases lay in between. The CDR3 DNA reads TGTGCCAGCAGTTTGACAGCCTACGAGCAGTACTTC. This gives the protein CASSLTAYEQYF.

This clone was seen only once. The chain is built from TRBV29-1 and TRBJ1-2; D not certain. The V end lost 4 bases, the J end lost 0 bases, and 12 bases lay between the germline ends. Germline loops: CDR1 SQVTM, CDR2 ANQGSEA. This CDR3 is 14 amino acids long. The CDR3, as DNA: TGCAGCGTTGCCCTCCAGGTCGCTAACTATGGCTACACCTTC. Protein product: CSVALQVANYGYTF.

The chain has TRBV12-3 or TRBV12-4 and TRBJ2-7; D perhaps matches TRBD2 (6 bases). This CDR3 contains 13 residues. Trimming removed 3 bases from V and 3 bases from J, with 9 bases in between. The CDR3 coding sequence is TGTGCCAGCAGTTTTGGGGGAGGCTACGAGCAGTACTTC. It specifies CASSFGGGYEQYF.

The rearrangement links TRBV4-2 to TRBJ1-5; D is perhaps TRBD1 (5 bases). The V end lost 6 bases, the J end lost 0 bases, and 9 bases lay between the germline ends. The CDR3 has 14 residues. CDR1 LGHNA and CDR2 YNFKEQ come from the germline V gene. DNA of the CDR3: TGTGCCAGCAGTCAGACAGATAGCAATCAGCCCCAGCATTTT. This encodes CASSQTDSNQPQHF.

The rearrangement links TRBV27 to TRBJ2-5, with 11 bases that match TRBD2. The CDR3 runs to 15 residues. The germline V gene encodes CDR1 MNHEY and CDR2 SMNVEV (reference sequence). J lost 5 bases, V lost 4 bases, and 6 bases had no gene match. CDR3 DNA: TGTGCCAGCAGTTCCCGACTAGCGGGACGGGAGACCCAGTACTTC. The encoded protein is CASSSRLAGRETQYF.

The chain carries TRBV10-3 and TRBJ2-3; D might be TRBD1 (5 bases). V lost 3 bases to trimming and J lost 0 bases, with 7 bases between them. The CDR3 is 14 residues long. The germline V gene has CDR1 ENHRY and CDR2 SYGVKD. DNA of the CDR3: TGTGCCATCAGTGAAGGGGCTAGCACAGATACGCAGTATTTT. Protein product: CAISEGASTDTQYF.

The chain employs TRBV7-8 and TRBJ1-1; D remains unclear. Per the germline V gene, CDR1 is SGHVS and CDR2 is FQNEAQ. V was pared by 7 bases and J by 3 bases, with 21 bases between. The CDR3 loop spans 16 amino acids. This CDR3 is CASTKSRRREDTEAFF. CDR3 bases: TGTGCCAGCACCAAAAGCCGACGGAGGGAGGACACTGAAGCTTTCTTT.

The rearrangement uses TRBV6-5 and TRBJ2-7, with D hard to call. Germline assignment: CDR1 MNHEY and CDR2 SVGAGI. The CDR3 totals 13 residues. Trimming took 4 bases from V and 6 from J, leaving 13 bases between them. The CDR3 spells CASSSFSRIEQYF. The DNA of the CDR3 is TGTGCCAGCAGTTCCTTTTCTAGAATCGAGCAGTACTTC.